The clone carrying this T cell receptor beta chain was recorded a few times. Its antigen remains unidentified. The read halts 3 residues ahead of the CDR3 end, with the missing end drawn from the germline J gene. The source of the sample is a study of T cell clonality in common variable immunodeficiency. Study-wide points: Fewer deletions and N-nucleotide insertions were reportedly seen in common variable immunodeficiency TCR beta sequences.

Assay: immunoSEQ multiplex PCR; the TCRdb copy retains only in-frame clones and omits some. Recorded here are around 33,000 clones, with no singletons, and the ten leading clones hold more than 25%. Most patients and controls had Caucasian heritage. V trimming: 3 bases; J trimming: 4 bases; junction bases outside the gene matches: 12. The CDR3 sequence is 18 residues long. Germline CDR1 LNHDA, CDR2 SQIVND (reference sequence). Material: peripheral blood mononuclear cells. The chain has TRBV19 and TRBJ2-3, with TRBD2 matching 11 bases. The source of this sequence is a human donor with common variable immunodeficiency. Partial CDR3 DNA: TGTGCCAGTAGTATTGAGCCACTAGCGGGAGTCCGAGCAGATACG. It is translated as CASSIEPLAGVRADT. The CDR3 in its entirety is CASSIEPLAGVRADTQYF.